This T cell receptor (beta chain) is from a study of T cells in localized non-small cell lung cancer. General study results and limits: In adjacent lung appeared a median around 56 of the top 100 tumor clones.

TCRdb's copy holds only in-frame clones and misses some; the assay was immunoSEQ multiplex PCR. The sample contains around 91,000 clones, 80% to 90% of which appear only once. Points on this clone: Its antigen remains unknown.

Trimming shortened V by 1 base and J by 7 bases, and 17 bases separated the two germline ends. The CDR3 contains 17 residues. Germline values: CDR1 MGHRA, CDR2 YSYEKL. This TCR was sampled from a man aged 35-69 years with stage I squamous cell lung carcinoma. This chain joins TRBV4-1 and TRBJ1-6; D perhaps matches TRBD1 (6 bases). The sequences come from peripheral blood, collected before any cancer treatment. CDR3 DNA sequence: TGCGCCAGCAGCCAAGCGGCACCGGGGGCGGTCAATTCACCCCTCCACTTT. Its translation is CASSQAAPGAVNSPLHF.